This record looks at one TCR beta chain sequence and its context. The data were obtained in a study of blood T cell repertoires in COVID-19. Study at large: PBMCs, B-cell-depleted T cells, or T cells were the source of the cDNA or gDNA that made up the material.

The protocol was immunoSEQ multiplex PCR, while the TCRdb copy is restricted to in-frame clones and leaves out a portion. The data hold about 180,000 clones, with approximately 85% observed a single time. The V and J ends lost 7 bases and 0 bases respectively, with 7 bases between them. The CDR3 sequence is 13 residues long. The clonotype comes from a man in his fifties or sixties with acute or convalescent COVID-19. The gene calls are TRBV12-3 or TRBV12-4 and TRBJ1-5; D gene unclear. The source material was peripheral blood. CDR3 in amino acids: CASTGGSNQPQHF. In DNA, the CDR3 is TGTGCCAGCACCGGAGGTAGCAATCAGCCCCAGCATTTT.